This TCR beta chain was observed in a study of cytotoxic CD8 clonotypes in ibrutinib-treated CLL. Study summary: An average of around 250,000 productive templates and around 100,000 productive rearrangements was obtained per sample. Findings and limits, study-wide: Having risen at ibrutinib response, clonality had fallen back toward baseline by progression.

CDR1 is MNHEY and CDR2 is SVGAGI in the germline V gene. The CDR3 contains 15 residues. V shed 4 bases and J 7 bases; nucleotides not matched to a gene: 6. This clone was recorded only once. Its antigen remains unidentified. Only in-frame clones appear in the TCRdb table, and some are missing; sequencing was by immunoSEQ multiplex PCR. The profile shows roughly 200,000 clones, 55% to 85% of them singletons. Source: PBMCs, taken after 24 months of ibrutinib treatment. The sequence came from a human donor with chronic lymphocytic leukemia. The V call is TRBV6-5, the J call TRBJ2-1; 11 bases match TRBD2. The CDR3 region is CASSLELAGENEQFF. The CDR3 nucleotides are TGTGCCAGCAGTTTGGAACTAGCGGGAGAGAATGAGCAGTTCTTC.